These 19 T cell receptor beta chains share one sample of origin, sequenced in a study of shared clonotypes between healthy human individuals. The repertoire was sequenced with immunoSEQ multiplex PCR; TCRdb's copy has only in-frame clones and lacks some. The table lists approximately 740,000 clones, almost 95% of them singletons. CD45RO-negative CD8 cells positively selected for CCR7 made up the naive population, which excluded terminally differentiated effector memory CD45RA+ cells. The sample comprised naive CD8+ T cells sorted from blood. The source is a man aged 25-45 years in good health.

This chain joins TRBV27 and TRBJ2-2; 8 nucleotides agree with TRBD1. V was clipped by 4 bases and J by 4 bases; unmatched bases: 5. Germline assignment: CDR1 MNHEY and CDR2 SMNVEV (reference sequence). The CDR3 covers 15 residues. CDR3 region: CASSYQDRVTGELFF. The CDR3 nucleotides are TGTGCCAGCAGTTATCAGGACAGGGTCACCGGGGAGCTGTTTTTT.

J is TRBJ2-7 and V is TRBV20-1, with unresolved D. Germline CDR1 and CDR2: DFQATT and SNEGSKA (reference sequence). The CDR3 extends over 11 amino acids. The CDR3 DNA reads as TGCAGGTCGGCAGGCTCGCACGAGCAGTACTTC. Encoded protein: CRSAGSHEQYF.

The rearrangement joins TRBV4-1 to TRBJ2-7; D not certain. Per germline, CDR1 MGHRA and CDR2 YSYEKL. The CDR3 runs to 15 residues. V shed 4 bases and J shed 7 bases, with 20 bases lying between them. The CDR3, as DNA: TGCGCCAGCAGCCGGTACCCGGGCGATTTTGAAGAGCAGTACTTC. This encodes CASSRYPGDFEEQYF.

The J gene is TRBJ2-3, the V gene TRBV4-3, with D perhaps TRBD2 (6 bases). This CDR3 comprises 18 residues. The V and J ends lost 0 bases and 5 bases respectively, with 21 bases between them. Germline CDR1 LGHNA, CDR2 YSLEER. CDR3 residues: CASSQDILGTGVVDTQYF. The DNA of the CDR3 is TGCGCCAGCAGCCAAGATATATTGGGGACGGGAGTGGTAGATACGCAGTATTTT.

Written as DNA, the CDR3 is TGCGCCAGCAGCCAAGAGCCTGCGGGGGCAGGACTCAATCAGCCCCAGCATTTT. Translating gives CASSQEPAGAGLNQPQHF. The chain couples TRBV4-1 to TRBJ1-5; TRBD1 is a possible D gene (6 bases). The V end lost 0 bases, the J end lost 3 bases, and 18 bases lay between the germline ends. The CDR3 is 18 amino acids. CDR1 and CDR2 (germline): MGHRA, YSYEKL.

This chain joins TRBV5-6 and TRBJ1-1, with D tentatively TRBD1 (6 bases). Trimming left V 2 bases short and J 9 bases short, with 8 bases between. CDR3 length: 11 residues. Germline loops: CDR1 SGHDT, CDR2 YYEEEE. The DNA of the CDR3 is TGTGCCAGCAGCTTTGGACAGAAAGCTTTCTTT. Translated: CASSFGQKAFF.

The chain uses TRBV6-6 and TRBJ1-1, with unresolved D. Trimming took 0 bases from V and 0 from J, leaving 8 bases between them. The CDR3 consists of 15 residues. Germline V lookup: CDR1 MNHNY, CDR2 SVGAGI (reference sequence). CDR3 DNA: TGTGCCAGCAGTTACTCGAGGGAAGTGAACACTGAAGCTTTCTTT. Protein: CASSYSREVNTEAFF.

This sequence joins TRBV4-3 and TRBJ2-1; D remains ambiguous. Germline-derived CDR1 and CDR2 are LGHNA and YSLEER. V lost 2 bases, J lost 8 bases, and 19 bases lay in between. This CDR3 is 16 amino acids long. The CDR3 bases are TGCGCCAGCAGCCAACGAAACCTACCTACAATGGATGAGCAGTTCTTC. Translating gives CASSQRNLPTMDEQFF.

J is TRBJ1-5 and V is TRBV6-5; 11 bases line up with TRBD1. CDR3 length: 15 residues. After removal of 4 bases from V and 6 bases from J, the junction contained 5 bases not matched to a gene. Germline loops: CDR1 MNHEY, CDR2 SVGAGI. The CDR3 DNA reads TGTGCCAGCAGTTGGACAGGGGGCTTGGGTCAGCCCCAGCATTTT. Protein sequence: CASSWTGGLGQPQHF.

The V gene is TRBV7-3, the J gene TRBJ2-6; no reliable D call. Per the germline V gene, CDR1 is SGHTA and CDR2 is FQGTGA. There are 15 residues in the CDR3. V shed 1 base and J shed 0 bases, with 4 bases lying between them. Here the CDR3 reads CASSLSNSGANVLTF. The DNA of the CDR3 is TGTGCCAGCAGCTTAAGTAACTCTGGGGCCAACGTCCTGACTTTC.

V gene TRBV4-1 combines with J gene TRBJ2-7, with D possibly being TRBD1 (5 bases). From germline, CDR1 is MGHRA and CDR2 YSYEKL. V lost 5 bases and J lost 2, with 10 bases in between. The CDR3 has 13 residues. The CDR3 sequence is CASSSTGPYEQYF. CDR3 sequence (DNA): TGCGCCAGCAGCTCCACAGGTCCCTACGAGCAGTACTTC.

The chain carries TRBV5-4 and TRBJ1-5; D not certain. The CDR3 has 14 amino acids. V was cut by 2 bases and J by 1 base, with 7 bases left in between. CDR1 is SGHNT and CDR2 is YYREEE in the germline V gene (reference sequence). In DNA form, the CDR3 reads TGTGCCAGCAGCTTACGGACGAGCAATCAGCCCCAGCATTTT. The encoded protein is CASSLRTSNQPQHF.

The chain joins TRBV27 to TRBJ1-5; D gene ambiguous. In germline, CDR1 is MNHEY, CDR2 SMNVEV (reference sequence). V dropped 0 bases and J dropped 10 bases, with 10 bases sitting between them. This CDR3 spans 13 amino acids. CDR3 protein: CASSLSSGHPQHF. The CDR3 DNA reads as TGTGCCAGCAGTTTATCATCCGGGCACCCCCAGCATTTT.

V gene TRBV25-1 combines with J gene TRBJ2-2; TRBD1 matches at 12 bases. Germline V gene lookup returns CDR1 MGHDK and CDR2 SYGVNS. V gave up 1 base and J gave up 3 bases; unmatched junction bases: 3. The CDR3 consists of 17 residues. The CDR3: CASSEWGTGGHTGELFF. In DNA, the CDR3 is TGTGCCAGCAGTGAATGGGGGACAGGGGGCCACACCGGGGAGCTGTTTTTT.

The chain combines TRBV14 with TRBJ2-2; 16 nucleotides align to TRBD2. CDR1 and CDR2 (germline): SGHDN, FVKESK. The ends lost 1 base at V and 5 bases at J; junction bases unmatched: 4. This CDR3 contains 18 residues. In DNA, the CDR3 is TGTGCCAGCAGCCAAGCTCCGGGACTAGCGGGAGGGACCGGGGAGCTGTTTTTT. Translated, it gives CASSQAPGLAGGTGELFF.

This clone was detected only a few times. The chain carries TRBV10-3 and TRBJ1-5, with D possibly TRBD1 on 6 matching bases. V shed 4 bases and J shed 3 bases, with 13 bases lying between them. Germline V gives CDR1 ENHRY, CDR2 SYGVKD. The CDR3 length is 15 residues. CDR3: CAISVVGGANQPQHF. As DNA, the CDR3 is TGTGCCATCAGTGTAGTGGGGGGGGCCAATCAGCCCCAGCATTTT.

This clone has just one count. The V gene is TRBV27, the J gene TRBJ2-2, with 8 positions matching TRBD2. Germline V lookup: CDR1 MNHEY, CDR2 SMNVEV (reference sequence). CDR3 size: 15 residues. The trim removed 3 bases at V and 6 bases at J, leaving 6 bases unmatched. The CDR3 DNA is TGTGCCAGCAGTTTGGGAGCGGGAGTGGCCGGGGAGCTGTTTTTT. Protein: CASSLGAGVAGELFF.

The CDR3, as DNA: TGTGCCACCAGCAGAGATCGGCGGCAGTGGCCCGAAACCGGGACCCAGTACTTC. Translated, it gives CATSRDRRQWPETGTQYF. The chain has TRBV15 and TRBJ2-5; D ambiguous. The CDR3 sequence is 18 residues long. The ends were cut back, 0 bases at V and 7 bases at J, with 24 bases in the middle. CDR1 and CDR2 (germline): LNHNV, YYDKDF (reference sequence).

The gene calls are TRBV5-3 and TRBJ2-7; D unclear. TRBV5-3 is an open reading frame whose function is uncertain. The V end was cut by 3 bases, the J end by 3 bases, with 25 bases between. The CDR3 has 18 residues. The CDR3 region has the DNA TGTGCCAGAAGCTCTTCTAAATCTTGGCCCCAGGCCTTCTACGAGCAGTACTTC. It encodes CARSSSKSWPQAFYEQYF.